These 11 T cell receptor beta chains share one sample of origin, sequenced in a study of blood T cell repertoires in COVID-19. The data were produced by immunoSEQ multiplex PCR, yet TCRdb's version contains in-frame clones alone and is incomplete. Among fewer than 150,000 clones listed, about 80% were seen once. Specimen: peripheral blood. All receptors come from a human donor in a cohort sampled during active COVID-19.

J is TRBJ1-2 and V is TRBV7-3; D gene ambiguous. Trimming stripped 2 bases from V and 6 bases from J, with 10 bases between. CDR1 is SGHTA and CDR2 is FQGTGA in the germline V gene. CDR3 length: 13 amino acids. Written as DNA, the CDR3 is TGTGCCAGCAGCTTATACAGTACGCATGGCTACACCTTC. Protein product: CASSLYSTHGYTF.

V and J are TRBV19 and TRBJ1-5; D ambiguous. The CDR3 is 16 amino acids. Germline CDR1 is LNHDA and CDR2 is SQIVND (reference sequence). The V and J ends lost 6 bases and 0 bases respectively, with 15 bases between them. CDR3 protein: CASSQADGYSNQPQHF. CDR3 nucleotide sequence: TGTGCCAGTAGCCAAGCGGACGGGTATAGCAATCAGCCCCAGCATTTT.

The V gene is TRBV28, the J gene TRBJ2-7, with TRBD1 matching 7 bases. There are 14 residues in the CDR3. The ends lost 10 bases at V and 2 bases at J; junction bases unmatched: 11. Germline V lookup: CDR1 MDHEN, CDR2 SYDVKM. The CDR3 sequence: CAIHSGTATYEQYF. The CDR3 DNA reads TGTGCCATACATTCCGGGACAGCGACCTACGAGCAGTACTTC.

DNA of the CDR3: TGTGCCAGCAGCTTAGATAGGACACAGATCTCCTACAATGAGCAGTTCTTC. Encoded protein: CASSLDRTQISYNEQFF. V and J are TRBV11-2 and TRBJ2-1, with D perhaps TRBD1 (5 bases). V shed 0 bases and J shed 0 bases, with 12 bases lying between them. The CDR3 is 17 residues long. CDR1 SGHAT and CDR2 FQNNGV come from the germline V gene.

This clone occurred once. The V and J genes are TRBV5-1 and TRBJ1-1; no reliable D call. V was shortened by 5 bases and J by 4 bases, with 18 bases between the two germline ends. Germline V gene sequence: CDR1 SGHRS, CDR2 YFSETQ. This CDR3 has 15 amino acids. CDR3 sequence: CASSSGYVEGTEAFF. Written as DNA, the CDR3 is TGCGCCAGCAGTTCGGGGTATGTGGAGGGCACTGAAGCTTTCTTT.

CDR3 residues: CSVNQGRTEAFF. The CDR3 bases are TGCAGCGTTAATCAGGGGCGGACTGAAGCTTTCTTT. The chain has TRBV29-1 and TRBJ1-1, with D maybe TRBD1 (6 bases). The CDR3 is 12 amino acids. V was clipped by 5 bases and J by 5 bases, with 12 bases between them. In germline, CDR1 is SQVTM, CDR2 ANQGSEA.

The chain has TRBV18 and TRBJ1-3; the match to TRBD1 covers 7 bases. Germline lookup yields CDR1 KGHSH and CDR2 LQKENI. With V trimmed by 2 bases and J by 0 bases, 7 bases remained unmatched. CDR3 length: 17 residues. In DNA form, the CDR3 reads TGTGCCAGCTCACCATTCGTGTCAGGGGGCTCTGGAAACACCATATATTTT. Translated: CASSPFVSGGSGNTIYF.

This rearrangement joins TRBV3-1 (or the pseudogene TRBV3-2) to TRBJ1-2; a weak D match, TRBD1 (6 bases). The CDR3 runs 16 residues. Looked up from germline, CDR1 is LGHDT and CDR2 is YNNKEL (reference sequence). With 1 base removed from V and 3 bases from J, the gap between germline ends came to 15 bases. The CDR3 sequence is CASSQVGAQGHYGYTF. CDR3 DNA: TGTGCCAGCAGCCAAGTGGGGGCCCAAGGGCACTATGGCTACACCTTC.

J is TRBJ1-5 and V is TRBV7-2; TRBD1 might be the D (6 bases). Germline V gene data show CDR1 as SGHTA and CDR2 as FQGNSA. Trimming removed 3 bases at V and 5 bases at J, with 11 bases between. The CDR3 totals 14 residues. The CDR3 DNA is TGTGCCAGCAGCTTGTCCCCAGGGGATCAGCCCCAGCATTTT. It translates to CASSLSPGDQPQHF.

This clone was found once. The genes are TRBV20-1 and TRBJ2-3; D perhaps matches TRBD2 (6 bases). Trimming stripped 3 bases from V and 2 bases from J, with 15 bases between. The germline CDR1 and CDR2 sequences are DFQATT and SNEGSKA (reference sequence). CDR3 length: 15 residues. The CDR3 protein is CSASSSGDHTDTQYF. For the CDR3, the DNA is TGCAGTGCTAGTTCGTCGGGGGATCACACAGATACGCAGTATTTT.

The rearrangement uses TRBV3-1 (or the pseudogene TRBV3-2) and TRBJ1-5; the match to TRBD1 covers 8 bases. The CDR3 runs 14 residues. The V and J ends lost 4 bases and 7 bases, in that order; junction bases with no gene match: 6. Germline V gives CDR1 LGHDT, CDR2 YNNKEL (reference sequence). The CDR3 reads CASSLTGAGQPQHF. The CDR3, as DNA: TGTGCCAGCAGCCTGACAGGGGCTGGGCAGCCCCAGCATTTT.